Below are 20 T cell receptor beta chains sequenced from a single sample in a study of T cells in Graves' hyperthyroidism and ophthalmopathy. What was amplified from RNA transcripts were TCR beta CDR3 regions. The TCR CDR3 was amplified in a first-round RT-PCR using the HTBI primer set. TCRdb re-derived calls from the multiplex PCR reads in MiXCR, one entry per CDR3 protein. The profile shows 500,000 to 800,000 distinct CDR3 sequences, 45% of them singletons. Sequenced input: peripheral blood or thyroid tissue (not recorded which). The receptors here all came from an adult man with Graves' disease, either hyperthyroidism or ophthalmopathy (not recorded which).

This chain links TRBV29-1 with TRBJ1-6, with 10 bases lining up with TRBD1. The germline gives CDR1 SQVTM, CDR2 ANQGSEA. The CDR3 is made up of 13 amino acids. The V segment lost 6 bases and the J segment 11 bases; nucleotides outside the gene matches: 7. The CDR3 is CSVRTGGNPPLHF. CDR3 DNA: TGCAGCGTCAGGACAGGGGGGAATCCACCCCTCCACTTT. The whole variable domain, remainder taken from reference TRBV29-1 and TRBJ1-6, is SAVISQKPSRDICQRGTSLTIQCQVDSQVTMMFWYRQQPGQSLTLIATANQGSEATYESGFVIDKFPISRPNLTFSTLTVSNMSPEDSSIYLCSVRTGGNPPLHFGNGTRLTVT.

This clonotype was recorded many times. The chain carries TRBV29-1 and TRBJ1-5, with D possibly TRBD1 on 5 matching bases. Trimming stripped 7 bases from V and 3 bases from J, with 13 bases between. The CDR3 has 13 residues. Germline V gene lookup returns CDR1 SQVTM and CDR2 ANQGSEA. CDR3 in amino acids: CSARETYNQPQHF. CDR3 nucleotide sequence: TGCAGCGCCAGGGAAACGTACAATCAGCCCCAGCATTTT. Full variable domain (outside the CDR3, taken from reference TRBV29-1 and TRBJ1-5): SAVISQKPSRDICQRGTSLTIQCQVDSQVTMMFWYRQQPGQSLTLIATANQGSEATYESGFVIDKFPISRPNLTFSTLTVSNMSPEDSSIYLCSARETYNQPQHFGDGTRLSIL.

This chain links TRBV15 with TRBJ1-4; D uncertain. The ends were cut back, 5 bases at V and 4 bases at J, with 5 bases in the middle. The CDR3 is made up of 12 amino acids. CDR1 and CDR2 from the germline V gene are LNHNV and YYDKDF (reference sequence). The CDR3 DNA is TGTGCCACCAGCCCCCTTAATGAAAAACTGTTTTTT. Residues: CATSPLNEKLFF.

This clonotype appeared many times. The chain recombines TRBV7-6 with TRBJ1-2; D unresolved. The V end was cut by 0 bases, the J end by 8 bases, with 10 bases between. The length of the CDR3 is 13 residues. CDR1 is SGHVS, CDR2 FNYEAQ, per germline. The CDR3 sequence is CASSLASGIGYTF. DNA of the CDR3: TGTGCCAGCAGCTTAGCGTCGGGTATAGGCTACACCTTC.

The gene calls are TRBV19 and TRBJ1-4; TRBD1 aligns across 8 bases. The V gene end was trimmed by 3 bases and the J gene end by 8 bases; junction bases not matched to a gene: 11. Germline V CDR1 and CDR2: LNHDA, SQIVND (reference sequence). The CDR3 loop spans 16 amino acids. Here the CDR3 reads CASSISGTGVSEKLFF. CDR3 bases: TGTGCCAGTAGTATTTCCGGGACAGGAGTTTCCGAAAAACTGTTTTTT.

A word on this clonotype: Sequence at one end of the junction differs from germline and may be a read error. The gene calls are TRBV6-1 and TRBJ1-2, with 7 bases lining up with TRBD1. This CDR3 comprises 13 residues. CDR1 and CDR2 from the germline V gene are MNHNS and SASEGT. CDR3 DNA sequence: TGTGCCAGCAGTCCTGGACAGGTTAATGGCCACACCTTC. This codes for CASSPGQVNGHTF.

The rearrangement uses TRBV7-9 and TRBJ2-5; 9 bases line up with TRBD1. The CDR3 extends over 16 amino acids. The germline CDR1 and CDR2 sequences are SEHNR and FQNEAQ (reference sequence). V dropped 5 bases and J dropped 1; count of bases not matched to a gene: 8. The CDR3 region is CASSHPGTGSQETQYF. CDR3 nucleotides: TGTGCCAGCAGCCATCCCGGGACAGGGTCCCAAGAGACCCAGTACTTC.

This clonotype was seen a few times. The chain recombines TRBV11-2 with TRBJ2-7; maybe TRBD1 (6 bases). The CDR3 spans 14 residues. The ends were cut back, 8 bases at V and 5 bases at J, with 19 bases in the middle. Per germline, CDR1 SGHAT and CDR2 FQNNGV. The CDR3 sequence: CASSPSRGLDEQYF. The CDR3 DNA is TGTGCCAGCTCACCGTCCAGGGGTCTCGACGAGCAGTACTTC.

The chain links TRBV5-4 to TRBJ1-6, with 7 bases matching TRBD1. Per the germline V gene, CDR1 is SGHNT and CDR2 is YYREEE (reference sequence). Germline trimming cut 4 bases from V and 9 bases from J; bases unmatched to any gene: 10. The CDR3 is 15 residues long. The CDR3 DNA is TGTGCCAGCAGCGGACCGGGACAGCTCCGTTCACCCCTCCACTTT. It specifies CASSGPGQLRSPLHF. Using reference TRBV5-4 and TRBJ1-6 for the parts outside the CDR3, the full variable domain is ETGVTQSPTHLIKTRGQQVTLRCSSQSGHNTVSWYQQALGQGPQFIFQYYREEENGRGNFPPRFSGLQFPNYSSELNVNALELDDSALYLCASSGPGQLRSPLHFGNGTRLTVT.

The CDR3 DNA reads TGTGCCAGCAGCTTAGCGCTTCGTCAGTCGTACTCCTACGAGCAGTACTTC. Encoded protein: CASSLALRQSYSYEQYF. The rearrangement joins TRBV7-9 to TRBJ2-7; D remains unclear. V was clipped by 0 bases and J by 0 bases, with 15 bases between them. The CDR3 is 17 residues long. Germline lookup yields CDR1 SEHNR and CDR2 FQNEAQ (reference sequence).

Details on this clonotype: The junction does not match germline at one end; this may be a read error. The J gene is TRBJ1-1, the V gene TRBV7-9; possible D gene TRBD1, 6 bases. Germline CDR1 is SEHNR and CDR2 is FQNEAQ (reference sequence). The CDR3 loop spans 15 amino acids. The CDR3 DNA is TGCGCCAGCAGCCGTACAGGGTGGGCGAACACTGAAGCTTTCTTT. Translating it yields CASSRTGWANTEAFF.

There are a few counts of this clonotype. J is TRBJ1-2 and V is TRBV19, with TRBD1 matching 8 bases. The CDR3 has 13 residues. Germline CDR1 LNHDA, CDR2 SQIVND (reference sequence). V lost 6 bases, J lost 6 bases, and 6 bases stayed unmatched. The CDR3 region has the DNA TGTGCCAGTAGAAGACAGGGGCTGGATGGCTACACCTTC. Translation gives CASRRQGLDGYTF.

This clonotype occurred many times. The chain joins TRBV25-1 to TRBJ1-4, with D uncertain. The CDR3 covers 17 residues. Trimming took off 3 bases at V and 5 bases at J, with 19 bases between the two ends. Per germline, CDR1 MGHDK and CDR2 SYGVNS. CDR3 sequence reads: CASSEAKRTEKNEKLFF. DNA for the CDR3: TGTGCCAGCAGTGAGGCGAAAAGGACGGAAAAGAATGAAAAACTGTTTTTT.

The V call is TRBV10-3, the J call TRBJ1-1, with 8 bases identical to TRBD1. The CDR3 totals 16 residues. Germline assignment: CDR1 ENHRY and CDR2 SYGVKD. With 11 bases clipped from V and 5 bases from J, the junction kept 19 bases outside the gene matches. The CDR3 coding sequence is TGTGCCTCGTGCAGTGCCCAGGACAGGGAGTGGACTGAAGCTTTCTTT. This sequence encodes CASCSAQDREWTEAFF.

The CDR3 is CASSGTGLLPGAYGYTF. In nucleotides, the CDR3 is TGTGCCAGCAGCGGGACAGGCCTATTACCTGGCGCCTATGGCTACACCTTC. This rearrangement joins TRBV9 to TRBJ1-2; 7 bases fit TRBD1. CDR3 length equals 17 residues. Looked up from germline, CDR1 is SGDLS and CDR2 is YYNGEE. Trimming at V came to 3 bases and at J to 4 bases, leaving 15 bases not matched to a gene. The whole variable domain, remainder taken from reference TRBV9 and TRBJ1-2, is DSGVTQTPKHLITATGQRVTLRCSPRSGDLSVYWYQQSLDQGLQFLIQYYNGEERAKGNILERFSAQQFPDLHSELNLSSLELGDSALYFCASSGTGLLPGAYGYTFGSGTRLTVV.

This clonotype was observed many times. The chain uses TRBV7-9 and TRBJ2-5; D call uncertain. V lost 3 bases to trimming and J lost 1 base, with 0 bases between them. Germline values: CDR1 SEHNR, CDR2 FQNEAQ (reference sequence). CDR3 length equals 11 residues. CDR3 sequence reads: CASSFQETQYF. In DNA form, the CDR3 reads TGTGCCAGCAGCTTCCAAGAGACCCAGTACTTC.

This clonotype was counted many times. In DNA form, the CDR3 reads TGTGCCAGCAGCCCCAGACTAGGACCCTACGAGCAGTACTTC. Protein sequence: CASSPRLGPYEQYF. The rearrangement uses TRBV7-8 and TRBJ2-7; D is possibly TRBD2 (6 bases). The CDR3 is 14 amino acids. The V and J ends lost 5 bases and 2 bases respectively, with 13 bases between them. Germline CDR1 reads SGHVS; CDR2 reads FQNEAQ.

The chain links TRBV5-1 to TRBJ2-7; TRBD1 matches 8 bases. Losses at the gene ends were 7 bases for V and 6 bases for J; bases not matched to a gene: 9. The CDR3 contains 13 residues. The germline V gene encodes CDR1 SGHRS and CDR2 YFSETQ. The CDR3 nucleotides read TGCGCCAGCGCCCGGGGACAGGTCGGCGAGCAGTACTTC. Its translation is CASARGQVGEQYF.

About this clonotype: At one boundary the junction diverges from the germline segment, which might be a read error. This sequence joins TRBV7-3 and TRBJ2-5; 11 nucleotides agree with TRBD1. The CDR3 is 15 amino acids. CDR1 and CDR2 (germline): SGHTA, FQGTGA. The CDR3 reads CASSRTGTGGETQYF. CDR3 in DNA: TGCGCCAGCAGCCGGACCGGGACAGGGGGAGAGACCCAGTACTTC.

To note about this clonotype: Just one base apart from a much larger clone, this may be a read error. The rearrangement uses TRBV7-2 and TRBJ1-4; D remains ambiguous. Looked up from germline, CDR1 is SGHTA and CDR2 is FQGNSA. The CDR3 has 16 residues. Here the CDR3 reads CACSLLPQATNEKLFF. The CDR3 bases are TGTGCCTGCAGCTTACTGCCCCAAGCAACTAATGAAAAACTGTTTTTT. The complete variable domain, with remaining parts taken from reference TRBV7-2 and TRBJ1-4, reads GAGVSQSPSNKVTEKGKDVELRCDPISGHTALYWYRQSLGQGLEFLIYFQGNSAPDKSGLPSDRFSAERTGGSVSTLTIQRTQQEDSAVYLCACSLLPQATNEKLFFGSGTQLSVL.